This T cell receptor beta chain originates from a study of blood T cell repertoires in COVID-19. Original processing methods: Estimates of nucleated cell counts were drawn from the amplification of reference gene primers. The data were produced by immunoSEQ multiplex PCR, yet TCRdb's version contains in-frame clones alone and is incomplete. The DNA gave D and trimming, while V, J and clone size come from that table. Of about 120,000 clones listed, about 78% are singletons. CDR3 length: 16 residues. Germline-derived CDR1 and CDR2 are MNHNS and SASEGT. The ends lost 4 bases at V and 3 bases at J; junction bases unmatched: 6. This clone has just a few counts.

Specimen: peripheral blood. The chain is built from TRBV6-1 and TRBJ2-1; 10 nucleotides match TRBD2. The clonotype originates from a man in his 70s with acute or convalescent COVID-19. The DNA for the CDR3 is TGTGCCAGCAGTGGGACTAGCGGAAATTACTACAATGAGCAGTTCTTC. Translated, it gives CASSGTSGNYYNEQFF.